This TCR beta chain was recorded in a study of identical twins. Study conclusions and caveats: Beta out-of-frame twin sharing showed a weaker excess. Out-of-frame alpha sequences common to twins exhibited an excess of low generation probability.

Each cDNA held unique molecular identifiers, and template switching gave it a universal primer site. TCRdb re-analysed the 5' RACE reads in MiXCR, keeping a single row per CDR3 protein. The sample lists around 1.7 million distinct CDR3 sequences, roughly 35% occurring once. As for this clonotype: The antigen is not known.

The specimen sequenced was cord blood. The receptor was derived from a newborn girl in good health.

The CDR3 sequence: CASSETTPDTQYF. As DNA, the CDR3 is TGTGCCAGCAGCGAGACAACGCCAGATACGCAGTATTTT. The chain couples TRBV9 to TRBJ2-3; no firm D call. This CDR3 is built from 13 residues. Looked up from germline, CDR1 is SGDLS and CDR2 is YYNGEE. Trimming stripped 3 bases from V and 4 bases from J, with 9 bases between.